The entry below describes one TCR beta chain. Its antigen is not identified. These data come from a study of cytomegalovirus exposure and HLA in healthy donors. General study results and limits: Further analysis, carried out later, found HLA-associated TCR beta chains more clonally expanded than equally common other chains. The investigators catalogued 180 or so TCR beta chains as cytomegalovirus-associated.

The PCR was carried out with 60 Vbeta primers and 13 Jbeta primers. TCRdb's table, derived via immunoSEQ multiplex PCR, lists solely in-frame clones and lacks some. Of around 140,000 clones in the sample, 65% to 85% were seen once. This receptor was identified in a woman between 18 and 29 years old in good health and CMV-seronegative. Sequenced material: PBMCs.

The CDR3 nucleotides read TGTGCCAGCAGCTTAAGTCTAGCGGCTGACGAGCAGTACTTC. Protein sequence: CASSLSLAADEQYF. The chain has TRBV7-2 and TRBJ2-7; TRBD2 agrees at 7 bases. The V gene end was trimmed by 2 bases and the J gene end by 5 bases; junction bases not matched to a gene: 6. The CDR3 loop spans 14 amino acids. The germline gives CDR1 SGHTA, CDR2 FQGNSA.